The entry below gives a single TCR beta chain sequence along with its context. These data come from a study of technical replicates of blood from several donors. The protocol was immunoSEQ multiplex PCR, while the TCRdb copy is restricted to in-frame clones and leaves out a portion. The sample yields about 70,000 clones, around 95% seen once. The CDR3 sequence is 16 residues long. Trimming took 3 bases from V and 1 from J, leaving 16 bases between them. The germline V gene encodes CDR1 SGHNT and CDR2 YENEEA. The V call is TRBV11-3, the J call TRBJ2-7, with D possibly being TRBD1 (6 bases). Sequencing used T cells isolated from PBMCs. The sequence came from a human donor in good health. The CDR3 region has the DNA TGTGCCAGCAGCTTTGATTTTCAGGGGAATTCCTACGAGCAGTACTTC. It translates to CASSFDFQGNSYEQYF.